Below, 15 T cell receptor beta chains from the same sample are listed, as sequenced in a study of blood T cells in healthy people across ages (dated by TCRdb to 2015 to 2017). Receptors were amplified or captured by 5' RACE. Sequencing took place on an Illumina HiSeq 2500. A second PCR of roughly 7 to 11 cycles was run with a J-beta primer mix and a sample-barcoded 5' primer. TCRdb trimmed public reads at Q25 via fastp, called clones via MiXCR and kept in-frame beta chains. Entries are consolidated by CDR3 protein sequence, retaining the most common genes and DNA. Within this sample are about 1,600,000 distinct CDR3 sequences, with 42% of them counted one time only. The ten largest make up 7.9% of the sample. The sequencing sample was made of blood. Receptors originate from a young woman in good health.

This clonotype has just a few counts. The chain combines TRBV20-1 with TRBJ2-1; a possible D gene is TRBD2 (7 bases). The V gene lost 1 base and the J gene lost 4 bases, with 17 bases spanning the gap. Looked up from germline, CDR1 is DFQATT and CDR2 is SNEGSKA (reference sequence). CDR3 length: 16 residues. CDR3 bases: TGCAGTGCTAGAGTCCCGGTGGGGGGGCGTTACAATGAGCAGTTCTTC. It yields the protein CSARVPVGGRYNEQFF.

In this sample, this clonotype turned up a few times. The chain uses TRBV29-1 and TRBJ2-4; 15 bases are a match to TRBD2. Germline values: CDR1 SQVTM, CDR2 ANQGSEA. Unmatched junction bases numbered 10, after V lost 4 bases and J lost 3 bases. The CDR3 is made up of 18 amino acids. This chain's CDR3 is CSVAGGLAGGFVKNIQYF. CDR3 sequence (DNA): TGCAGCGTTGCCGGAGGACTAGCGGGGGGGTTCGTCAAAAACATTCAGTACTTC.

This clonotype was detected a few times. The chain recombines TRBV20-1 with TRBJ2-3; TRBD1 might be the D (6 bases). The CDR3 extends over 16 amino acids. The V end was cut by 1 base, the J end by 2 bases, with 16 bases between. CDR1 DFQATT and CDR2 SNEGSKA come from the germline V gene (reference sequence). Here the CDR3 DNA reads TGCAGTGCTAGAGCCCCCCTAGGGGGTTCCACAGATACGCAGTATTTT. It specifies CSARAPLGGSTDTQYF.

In its sample, this clonotype was seen a few times. The chain combines TRBV29-1 with TRBJ2-3, with a weak D call TRBD2 (6 bases). The CDR3 has 14 amino acids. Germline CDR1 and CDR2: SQVTM and ANQGSEA. V was pared by 5 bases and J by 2 bases, with 14 bases between. CDR3: CSVPVTSFTDTQYF. CDR3 DNA: TGCAGCGTTCCCGTGACTAGTTTCACAGATACGCAGTATTTT.

This CDR3 is CSAIQGQGSYEQYF. The CDR3 coding sequence is TGCAGTGCCATCCAGGGACAGGGGTCCTACGAGCAGTACTTC. J is TRBJ2-7 and V is TRBV20-1; 10 nucleotides align to TRBD1. With 6 bases clipped from V and 1 base from J, the junction kept 6 bases outside the gene matches. The CDR3 is 14 amino acids. Per germline, CDR1 DFQATT and CDR2 SNEGSKA (reference sequence).

This chain links TRBV7-2 with TRBJ1-6, with D possibly TRBD1 on 6 matching bases. The germline CDR1 and CDR2 sequences are SGHTA and FQGNSA. The CDR3 length is 16 residues. Trimming stripped 5 bases from V and 5 bases from J, with 16 bases between. The CDR3 reads CASSPEARGNNSPLHF. The CDR3 DNA sequence: TGTGCCAGCAGCCCAGAGGCCAGGGGTAATAATTCACCCCTCCACTTT.

This clonotype appeared a single time. The rearrangement joins TRBV2 to TRBJ2-1, with D uncertain. Matching the DNA end better, TRBJ2-7 makes the J call doubtful. Germline CDR1 SNHLY, CDR2 FYNNEI. The CDR3 has 15 amino acids. CDR3 protein: CASNEAVSSYNEQYF. Here the CDR3 DNA reads TGTGCCAGCAACGAGGCGGTGAGCTCCTACAATGAGCAGTACTTC.

Details on this clonotype: Mismatch with germline at one junction end may stem from a read error. The chain combines TRBV12-3 or TRBV12-4 with TRBJ2-3; maybe TRBD2 (5 bases). CDR3 length equals 15 residues. CDR3 DNA sequence: TGTGCCACCAGTGATTCCGGGGTCCGAACAGATACGCAGTATTTT. Protein product: CATSDSGVRTDTQYF.

V usage is TRBV29-1 and J usage is TRBJ2-7; 7 positions agree with TRBD2. The CDR3 spans 18 residues. Trimming took 7 bases from V and 3 from J; bases not matched to a gene: 24. Germline assignment: CDR1 SQVTM and CDR2 ANQGSEA. The CDR3 nucleotides read TGCAGCGGACGGTCATGGGAGGGGTCAATCCTCCTACGCTACGAGCAGTACTTC. It codes for CSGRSWEGSILLRYEQYF.

The chain links TRBV10-3 to TRBJ2-7, with D possibly being TRBD1 (6 bases). The DNA end is a closer match to TRBJ2-5, so the J assignment may be wrong. The CDR3 contains 16 residues. Germline V gene sequence: CDR1 ENHRY, CDR2 SYGVKD. The CDR3, as DNA: TGTGCCATCAGTGAGCGCCAACAGGGTTTCGACGAGACCCAGTACTTC. It specifies CAISERQQGFDETQYF.

V usage is TRBV7-2 and J usage is TRBJ2-3, with D perhaps TRBD1 or TRBD2 (5 bases each). This CDR3 has 18 residues. From germline, CDR1 is SGHTA and CDR2 FQGNSA. V was cut by 3 bases and J by 3 bases, with 22 bases left in between. CDR3 protein: CASSFSGTLWTGTDTQYF. CDR3 nucleotides: TGTGCCAGCAGCTTTAGTGGGACCTTGTGGACTGGAACAGATACGCAGTATTTT.

This clonotype was counted only a few times. The V gene is TRBV4-1, the J gene TRBJ2-1; 7 nucleotides match TRBD2. With the DNA end fitting TRBJ2-7 better, the J assignment may be wrong. CDR1 and CDR2 (germline): MGHRA, YSYEKL. The CDR3 is made up of 16 amino acids. The CDR3 is CASSRHASGSYNEQYF. CDR3 in DNA: TGCGCCAGCAGCCGCCACGCTAGCGGATCCTACAATGAGCAGTACTTC.

Ten or more counts support this clonotype. This chain uses TRBV29-1 with TRBJ2-3; no reliable D call. The CDR3 has 13 amino acids. Between the trimmed V and J ends, which lost 8 bases and 4 bases, there was a span of 16 bases. From germline, CDR1 is SQVTM and CDR2 ANQGSEA. Here the CDR3 DNA reads TGCAGCATGTGGCTAGTTATCGCAGATACGCAGTATTTT. It encodes CSMWLVIADTQYF.

This CDR3 reads CASSYSGTGGVGEQYF. The CDR3 DNA reads as TGTGCCAGCAGTTATTCCGGGACAGGGGGCGTGGGAGAGCAGTACTTC. The V and J genes are TRBV27 and TRBJ2-7, with 12 nucleotides matching TRBD1. In germline, CDR1 is MNHEY, CDR2 SMNVEV (reference sequence). V gave up 4 bases and J gave up 7 bases; unmatched junction bases: 11. CDR3 size: 16 residues.

This chain connects TRBV20-1 to TRBJ2-1, with 9 bases identical to TRBD2. This CDR3 contains 14 residues. CDR1 DFQATT and CDR2 SNEGSKA come from the germline V gene (reference sequence). V gave up 5 bases and J gave up 3 bases; unmatched junction bases: 5. The chain's CDR3 is CSAPVAGVYNEQFF. CDR3 DNA sequence: TGCAGTGCTCCTGTAGCGGGGGTCTACAATGAGCAGTTCTTC.